Each of the 13 T cell receptor beta chains below was sequenced from the same sample in a study of breast tumors, draining lymph nodes, adjacent tissues. Samples came from axillary lymph nodes draining the breast cancer. TCRdb passed the multiplex PCR reads through MiXCR, listing each CDR3 protein once. The table records 90,000 to 120,000 distinct CDR3 sequences, about 20% of them present only once. Sequencing was performed on axillary lymph node tissue. The receptors stem from a female donor with breast cancer. Some clones in this sample may be carry-over from other donors' samples.

This clonotype was recorded many times. The chain is built from TRBV3-1 and TRBJ1-2, with 7 bases aligning to TRBD1. This CDR3 has 14 amino acids. V shed 0 bases and J 3 bases; nucleotides not matched to a gene: 1. The germline V gene encodes CDR1 LGHDT and CDR2 YNNKEL (reference sequence). CDR3 region: CASSQEGQDYGYTF. The CDR3 DNA reads as TGTGCCAGCAGCCAAGAAGGACAGGACTATGGCTACACCTTC.

This clonotype was counted ten times or more. The chain links TRBV7-9 to TRBJ1-4; TRBD1 agrees at 7 bases. The length of the CDR3 is 16 residues. The germline gives CDR1 SEHNR, CDR2 FQNEAQ (reference sequence). V was pared by 5 bases and J by 8 bases, with 14 bases of the junction left unmatched. The CDR3 spells CASSTRLGQGEEKLFF. The CDR3 coding sequence is TGTGCCAGCAGCACACGTTTAGGGCAGGGGGAGGAAAAACTGTTTTTT.

This clonotype occurred many times. The rearrangement joins TRBV24-1 to TRBJ2-5; tentative D call: TRBD1 (7 bases). The CDR3 spans 15 residues. Germline CDR1 and CDR2: KGHDR and SFDVKD. V was pared by 4 bases and J by 2 bases, with 13 bases between. The CDR3 bases are TGTGCCACCAGTGACACACAGGGGAGGCAAGAGACCCAGTACTTC. Translated, it gives CATSDTQGRQETQYF.

This clonotype was picked up many times. The rearrangement joins TRBV5-4 to TRBJ2-5; no clear D gene. Trimming stripped 4 bases from V and 4 bases from J, with 23 bases between. CDR3 length: 17 amino acids. The germline V gene encodes CDR1 SGHNT and CDR2 YYREEE (reference sequence). CDR3: CASSPPHSVGPGETQYF. CDR3 bases: TGTGCCAGCAGCCCTCCCCATTCGGTGGGCCCGGGAGAGACCCAGTACTTC.

The table lists this clonotype with a few counts. This rearrangement joins TRBV27 to TRBJ2-7; perhaps D is TRBD1 or TRBD2 (5 bases each). CDR3 size: 14 residues. Germline V lookup: CDR1 MNHEY, CDR2 SMNVEV (reference sequence). Between the trimmed V and J ends, which lost 0 bases and 3 bases, there was a span of 9 bases. CDR3 region: CASSLSGTDYEQYF. The CDR3 nucleotides read TGTGCCAGCAGTTTATCAGGGACGGACTACGAGCAGTACTTC.

On this clonotype: Being one base from a much bigger clone, this may be a read error. This chain's CDR3 is CATGGTGELLF. CDR3 DNA: TGTGCCACCGGTGGTACCGGGGAGCTGCTTTTT. The rearrangement joins TRBV10-3 to TRBJ2-2; a possible D gene is TRBD2 (5 bases). The germline V gene has CDR1 ENHRY and CDR2 SYGVKD. The CDR3 contains 11 residues.

This clonotype was observed at least ten times. The J gene is TRBJ2-1, the V gene TRBV13; maybe TRBD1 (5 bases). From germline, CDR1 is PRHDT and CDR2 FYEKMQ (reference sequence). There are 13 residues in the CDR3. V was shortened by 7 bases and J by 10 bases, with 17 bases between the two germline ends. In nucleotides, the CDR3 is TGTGCCAGCATCCCCCACGACCGGACAGAGCAGTTCTTC. Protein: CASIPHDRTEQFF. Based on the CDR3 plus reference TRBV13 and TRBJ2-1, the full variable domain is AAGVIQSPRHLIKEKRETATLKCYPIPRHDTVYWYQQGPGQDPQFLISFYEKMQSDKGSIPDRFSAQQFSDYHSELNMSSLELGDSALYFCASIPHDRTEQFFGPGTRLTVL.

This clonotype has ten or more counts. The CDR3 DNA follows: TGTGCCAGTAGTATTCGGGCAGGCCCGAATGAAAAACTGTTTTTT. This gives the protein CASSIRAGPNEKLFF. The genes are TRBV19 and TRBJ1-4; no clear D. Germline V gives CDR1 LNHDA, CDR2 SQIVND (reference sequence). The length of the CDR3 is 15 residues. Trimming pared 3 bases from V and 5 bases from J, leaving 13 bases between.

This clonotype showed up just a few times. V gene TRBV29-1 combines with J gene TRBJ1-4; 8 bases line up with TRBD1. This CDR3 is built from 12 residues. The V and J ends lost 2 bases and 11 bases, in that order; junction bases with no gene match: 4. CDR1 SQVTM and CDR2 ANQGSEA come from the germline V gene. The CDR3, as DNA: TGCAGCGTTGAACAGGGGGCCGGGAAACTGTTTTTT. It translates to CSVEQGAGKLFF.

V is TRBV28 and J is TRBJ1-2; 9 positions match TRBD1. Germline V gene data show CDR1 as MDHEN and CDR2 as SYDVKM. The CDR3 runs to 15 residues. V lost 6 bases to trimming and J lost 7 bases; unmatched junction nucleotides: 12. CDR3 residues: CASSVQRTGVSGYTF. CDR3 nucleotide sequence: TGTGCCAGCAGCGTACAACGGACAGGGGTTTCTGGCTACACCTTC.

V and J are TRBV27 and TRBJ2-3; 8 nucleotides align to TRBD2. The germline V gene encodes CDR1 MNHEY and CDR2 SMNVEV (reference sequence). Trimming removed 9 bases from V and 4 bases from J; junction bases left unmatched: 12. The CDR3 sequence is 15 residues long. Here the CDR3 DNA reads TGTGCCAGTAAAATAGCGGGACCCACCCCAGATACGCAGTATTTT. Translated, it gives CASKIAGPTPDTQYF.

In this sample, this clonotype turned up many times. The rearrangement uses TRBV7-9 and TRBJ1-2, with 7 bases matching TRBD1. Unmatched junction bases numbered 10, after V lost 2 bases and J lost 13 bases. CDR1 is SEHNR and CDR2 is FQNEAQ in the germline V gene (reference sequence). The CDR3 spans 13 residues. The CDR3 loop reads CASSLRQGQALTF. CDR3 DNA sequence: TGTGCCAGCAGCTTACGACAGGGCCAGGCTCTCACCTTC.

The rearrangement uses TRBV20-1 and TRBJ2-7, with 9 bases identical to TRBD1. The CDR3 spans 15 residues. Trimming at V came to 2 bases and at J to 3 bases, leaving 8 bases not matched to a gene. Germline V gene sequence: CDR1 DFQATT, CDR2 SNEGSKA (reference sequence). In DNA, the CDR3 is TGCAGTGCTAGAACCCTCGGGACAGGGATCTACGAGCAGTACTTC. Its translation is CSARTLGTGIYEQYF.